This passage covers 18 T cell receptor beta chains from one sample sequenced in a study of T cell responses to AZD1222 COVID-19 vaccine (dated by TCRdb to about 2021). This specimen's time point label, interpreted: baseline before first vaccination. Library method: the immunoSEQ multiplex PCR assay. The source is immuneACCESS, and TCRdb retained only in-frame sequences with V and J called. Part of the clones is not carried over; for the studies checked, unresolved V genes explain less than half of this, and the remainder is unexplained. Within this sample are under 140,000 clones, with about 90% of them counted one time only. Approximately 8% of the sample belongs to the ten largest clones. Material: peripheral blood, obtained on day 0 of AZD1222 vaccination. The receptors here all came from an adult in good health.

The gene calls are TRBV5-6 and TRBJ1-2, with TRBD1 as a possible D gene (5 bases). This CDR3 spans 13 amino acids. The V and J ends lost 0 bases and 4 bases respectively, with 7 bases between them. From germline, CDR1 is SGHDT and CDR2 YYEEEE. The CDR3 coding sequence is TGTGCCAGCAGCTTGGGGGGCGCCTATGGCTACACCTTC. As protein: CASSLGGAYGYTF.

This clone was detected only once. The chain is built from TRBV24-1 and TRBJ2-1, with TRBD2 matching over 16 bases. V lost 1 base to trimming and J lost 6 bases; unmatched junction nucleotides: 8. The V gene's germline CDR1 is KGHDR and CDR2 SFDVKD. This CDR3 spans 19 amino acids. CDR3: CATSDLGTSGGASANEQFF. The CDR3 region has the DNA TGTGCCACCAGTGATTTAGGGACTAGCGGGGGGGCCTCGGCCAATGAGCAGTTCTTC.

With respect to this clone: The junction shows a germline mismatch at one end, possibly a read error. This chain links TRBV19 with TRBJ1-1; 11 bases map to TRBD1. The CDR3 sequence is 17 residues long. The germline V gene has CDR1 LNHDA and CDR2 SQIVND (reference sequence). CDR3 nucleotide sequence: TGTGCCAGTAGTATAGGACCGGGACAGGGGGGTAACAATGAAGCTTTCTTT. This gives the protein CASSIGPGQGGNNEAFF.

This chain uses TRBV2 with TRBJ1-6; TRBD1 might be the D (6 bases). The CDR3 is made up of 14 amino acids. V was cut by 6 bases and J by 7 bases, with 13 bases left in between. CDR1 and CDR2 from the germline V gene are SNHLY and FYNNEI. The CDR3 nucleotides read TGTGCCAGCAGAAAGGACAGATTAAATTCACCCCTCCACTTT. It codes for CASRKDRLNSPLHF.

As regards this clone: The sample contains more than one DNA sequence encoding this CDR3. J is TRBJ1-4 and V is TRBV5-1; D is unresolved. V lost 0 bases, J lost 7 bases, and 7 bases lay in between. Germline V gene data show CDR1 as SGHRS and CDR2 as YFSETQ. This CDR3 is built from 13 residues. The CDR3 DNA sequence: TGCGCCAGCAGCTTGGGTGGCGGTGAAAAACTGTTTTTT. It yields the protein CASSLGGGEKLFF.

The chain carries TRBV24-1 and TRBJ2-2, with 14 bases that match TRBD2. The CDR3 runs to 19 residues. Germline-derived CDR1 and CDR2 are KGHDR and SFDVKD. V lost 5 bases, J lost 4 bases, and 11 bases stayed unmatched. The CDR3 nucleotides are TGTGCCACCAGTGGTGTGACTAGCGGGGGGGTACGTGTCACCGGGGAGCTGTTTTTT. It yields the protein CATSGVTSGGVRVTGELFF.

V gene TRBV7-3 combines with J gene TRBJ2-7, with D possibly TRBD2 on 6 matching bases. CDR3 length: 12 amino acids. Germline V CDR1 and CDR2: SGHTA, FQGTGA. V gave up 8 bases and J gave up 6 bases, with 14 bases separating them. The CDR3 DNA follows: TGTGCCAGCGGTCCCCCCGGGGGCGAGCAGTACTTC. This translates into CASGPPGGEQYF. Using reference TRBV7-3 and TRBJ2-7 for the parts outside the CDR3, the full variable domain is GAGVSQTPSNKVTEKGKYVELRCDPISGHTALYWYRQSLGQGPEFLIYFQGTGAADDSGLPNDRFFAVRPEGSVSTLKIQRTERGDSAVYLCASGPPGGEQYFGPGTRLTVT.

The gene calls are TRBV2 and TRBJ1-5; no reliable D call. V lost 8 bases, J lost 5 bases, and 16 bases lay in between. The CDR3 consists of 14 residues. Germline CDR1 is SNHLY and CDR2 is FYNNEI. CDR3 DNA: TGTGCCAGCGGACCAATTCTCCGTGATCAGCCCCAGCATTTT. It specifies CASGPILRDQPQHF.

With respect to this clone: Because the CDR3's place on the DNA is in doubt, the DNA is left out and the CDR3 is given as listed by TCRdb. This rearrangement joins TRBV7-9 to TRBJ1-1; the DNA was not used to check the table's D call, TRBD1. CDR1 SEHNR and CDR2 FQNEAQ come from the germline V gene (reference sequence). Termini included, the CDR3 measures 13 amino acids. The CDR3 spells CASSLEGVAGGNF.

This rearrangement joins TRBV18 to TRBJ1-4; tentative D call: TRBD1 (6 bases). Per germline, CDR1 KGHSH and CDR2 LQKENI. V was trimmed by 2 bases and J by 8 bases, leaving 12 bases between them. The CDR3 extends over 14 amino acids. The DNA for the CDR3 is TGTGCCAGCTCACCAGGGGGCCTTAGGGAAAAACTGTTTTTT. Protein sequence: CASSPGGLREKLFF.

The CDR3 DNA reads as TGTGCCAGTAGTATGGCAGGAAACCCATCCTACGAGCAGTACTTC. Its protein product is CASSMAGNPSYEQYF. The chain joins TRBV19 to TRBJ2-7; D unresolved. The germline V and J ends were trimmed by 3 bases and 1 base, with 13 bases remaining between them. The CDR3 has 15 residues. Germline loops: CDR1 LNHDA, CDR2 SQIVND (reference sequence).

This clone was recorded only once. The chain uses TRBV3-1 (or the pseudogene TRBV3-2) and TRBJ1-1; D not certain. Germline loops: CDR1 LGHDT, CDR2 YNNKEL (reference sequence). The V and J ends lost 4 bases and 4 bases respectively, with 13 bases between them. The CDR3 loop spans 14 amino acids. The CDR3 nucleotides read TGTGCCAGCAGCCCGGCGGTGGGCGGCACTGAAGCTTTCTTT. Encoded protein: CASSPAVGGTEAFF.

V usage is TRBV3-1 (or the pseudogene TRBV3-2) and J usage is TRBJ2-3, with 7 bases that match TRBD2. The length of the CDR3 is 15 residues. Germline V gene data show CDR1 as LGHDT and CDR2 as YNNKEL (reference sequence). V was clipped by 4 bases and J by 4 bases; unmatched bases: 8. The CDR3 nucleotides read TGTGCCAGCAGCCTCCTCGGGGGGAGATCAGATACGCAGTATTTT. This encodes CASSLLGGRSDTQYF.

The V call is TRBV7-9, the J call TRBJ1-2; 8 bases line up with TRBD1. The CDR3 runs 18 residues. Looked up from germline, CDR1 is SEHNR and CDR2 is FQNEAQ (reference sequence). V was pared by 5 bases and J by 0 bases, with 14 bases of the junction left unmatched. As DNA, the CDR3 is TGTGCCAGCAGCCGTCCCGGGACAGGATCAGAGGCTAACTATGGCTACACCTTC. It encodes CASSRPGTGSEANYGYTF.

The genes are TRBV28 and TRBJ1-6; D is possibly TRBD1 (5 bases). Trimming took 8 bases from V and 9 from J, leaving 17 bases between them. Germline V gene data show CDR1 as MDHEN and CDR2 as SYDVKM. CDR3 length: 14 residues. The CDR3: CASWGGGAGSPLHF. The DNA of the CDR3 is TGTGCCAGCTGGGGGGGTGGGGCAGGTTCACCCCTCCACTTT.

The CDR3, as DNA: TGTGCCAGCAGCTTAGAACCGGGACAGGGGCCCGGGGAGCTGTTTTTT. Amino acid sequence: CASSLEPGQGPGELFF. This rearrangement joins TRBV11-3 to TRBJ2-2; 10 nucleotides line up with TRBD1. Trimming removed 0 bases from V and 6 bases from J; junction bases left unmatched: 4. This CDR3 spans 16 amino acids. Germline V gene sequence: CDR1 SGHNT, CDR2 YENEEA.

The chain combines TRBV6-5 with TRBJ1-5; D gene uncertain. The length of the CDR3 is 15 residues. Germline V gene sequence: CDR1 MNHEY, CDR2 SVGAGI. The germline V and J ends were trimmed by 7 bases and 0 bases, with 13 bases remaining between them. CDR3 residues: CASTGQFFSNQPQHF. DNA for the CDR3: TGTGCCAGCACTGGGCAGTTCTTTAGCAATCAGCCCCAGCATTTT.

This clone was seen only once. The chain has TRBV30 and TRBJ2-5; 9 bases are shared with TRBD2. Germline V gene lookup returns CDR1 GTSNPN and CDR2 SVGIG (reference sequence). V lost 5 bases, J lost 6 bases, and 7 bases stayed unmatched. This CDR3 spans 13 amino acids. The CDR3 reads CAWGGGAWKTQYF. The DNA for the CDR3 is TGTGCCTGGGGCGGGGGGGCCTGGAAGACCCAGTACTTC. Drawing the rest from reference TRBV30 and TRBJ2-5, the complete variable domain is SQTIHQWPATLVQPVGSPLSLECTVEGTSNPNLYWYRQAAGRGLQLLFYSVGIGQISSEVPQNLSASRPQDRQFILSSKKLLLSDSGFYLCAWGGGAWKTQYFGPGTRLLVL.